This T cell receptor beta chain was captured in a study of CD8 T cells in ankylosing spondylitis. Notes on the study in general: Certain motif variants had earlier been reported in reactive arthritis synovial fluid and blood. A TCR beta motif of 7 or 8 highly homologous variants appeared characteristic of ankylosing spondylitis blood. The authors reported significant enrichment of disease-linked clones in matched ankylosing spondylitis synovial fluid.

The table lists this clonotype with many counts. Its antigen is currently unknown. Construction of TCR beta libraries was performed using quantitative 5'-RACE with molecular barcodes. One entry per CDR3 protein, called by TCRdb with MiXCR from the 5' RACE reads. The table records about 160,000 distinct CDR3 sequences, 9.8% of them present only once. This clonotype originated in a female donor with ankylosing spondylitis or in good health (not recorded which). The specimen was blood, either unsorted or a sorted T cell fraction (not recorded which).

The CDR3 loop is CASAGEGGELFF. The CDR3 bases are TGTGCCAGCGCTGGAGAGGGCGGGGAGCTGTTTTTT. The chain carries TRBV7-9 and TRBJ2-2; perhaps TRBD2 as D (5 bases). V was clipped by 8 bases and J by 7 bases, with 11 bases between them. The CDR3 spans 12 residues. Germline V gene data show CDR1 as SEHNR and CDR2 as FQNEAQ (reference sequence).